This is a list of T cell receptor beta chains from one sample in a study of tumor and adjacent non-tumor tissue in lung cancer. TCRdb reprocessed the multiplex PCR reads via MiXCR and lists one record per CDR3 protein. The profile shows about 93,000 distinct CDR3 sequences, about 67% of them singletons. Sequencing was carried out using lung tumor tissue. The receptor source for this set is a man aged 60 to 69 with non-small cell lung cancer. Both conserved end residues are trimmed from each CDR3.

>TRBJ2-2|TRBV30
AWSQRGRGAGELF
>TRBJ2-2|TRBV7-8
ASSFLGQGSGGELF
>TRBJ2-5|TRBV6-1
VCRRKTGTGVEETQY
>TRBJ1-1|TRBV11-2
ASSLGPRYQAF
>TRBJ2-3|TRBV7-9
ASGHEGSVSADMQY
>TRBJ1-2|TRBV6-5
ASSPRRRFLDGYT
>TRBJ2-3|TRBV7-3
ASSLEGDTQY
>TRBJ2-7|TRBV11-3
ASAVGASGSSYEQY
>TRBJ1-5|TRBV4-3
ASSQDWGWVKPQH
>TRBJ2-1|TRBV6-2/TRBV6-3
GGSTPIIAGDNVQF
>TRBJ2-5|TRBV20-1
SARDGGGPAQTQY
>TRBJ2-5|TRBV6-5
VSSPGQGRETQY
>TRBJ2-5|TRBV29-1
TTGPSSETQY
>TRBJ1-1|TRBV11-1
ASSVGRNTEAF
>TRBJ2-3|TRBV5-1
ASSLAGITDTQY
>TRBJ1-2|TRBV30
AGQANYGYT
>TRBJ2-7|TRBV11-3
ASSRWGTTHFPEQY
>TRBJ2-7|TRBV4-1
SSSFRQDASYEQY
>TRBJ1-5|TRBV5-5
ASSLEDSFRGQPRH
>TRBJ1-4|TRBV7-2
ASSLDAAEKLF
>TRBJ1-2|TRBV5-4
ASSTSDYGYT
>TRBJ2-4|TRBV5-6
ASSYVRQGLAKNIQY
>TRBJ2-1|TRBV11-2
ASSLVGKLPCRVEQF
>TRBJ2-2|TRBV6-6
TSCRQIRARRTGELF
>TRBJ2-7|TRBV4-3
ACSQAETAGEQY
>TRBJ1-5|TRBV28
TSSSVMGRDNQPQH
>TRBJ2-3|TRBV29-1
NVGEGTDMQY
>TRBJ2-2|TRBV30
AWNPSGDGQLF
>TRBJ2-1|TRBV13
ASSPPGQYNEQF
>TRBJ1-5|TRBV29-1
SVLFGQSANQPQH
>TRBJ2-1|TRBV11-3
TNSLDLLAGEFYNEQL